This T cell receptor beta chain was sequenced in a study of blood T cell repertoires in COVID-19. Study information: The United States, Italy and Spain supplied acute and convalescent COVID-19 samples. The analysed material was cDNA or gDNA that came from T cells, B-cell-depleted T cells, or PBMCs.

V lost 1 base, J lost 3 bases, and 16 bases lay in between. The CDR3 contains 17 residues. Germline V CDR1 and CDR2: LGHNT, FRNRAP. It was during active infection that Seattle patients were enrolled and then longitudinally followed. The authors' processing: Estimation of nucleated cell counts relied on the amplification of reference gene primers. Here immunoSEQ multiplex PCR was the method, and the copy in TCRdb shows in-frame clones only, minus some. D and trimming come from the DNA, and the V and J calls and clone size come from that table. The sample records a few hundred thousand clones, roughly 89% being singletons.

The specimen was peripheral blood. The chain joins TRBV12-5 to TRBJ2-1, with D possibly TRBD2 on 6 matching bases. This clonotype was sampled from a woman aged 30 to 39 with COVID-19, enrolled during active disease. The CDR3 reads CASGLEVTGLFYNEQFF. The CDR3 DNA reads TGTGCTAGTGGTTTGGAAGTGACGGGACTCTTCTACAATGAGCAGTTCTTC.